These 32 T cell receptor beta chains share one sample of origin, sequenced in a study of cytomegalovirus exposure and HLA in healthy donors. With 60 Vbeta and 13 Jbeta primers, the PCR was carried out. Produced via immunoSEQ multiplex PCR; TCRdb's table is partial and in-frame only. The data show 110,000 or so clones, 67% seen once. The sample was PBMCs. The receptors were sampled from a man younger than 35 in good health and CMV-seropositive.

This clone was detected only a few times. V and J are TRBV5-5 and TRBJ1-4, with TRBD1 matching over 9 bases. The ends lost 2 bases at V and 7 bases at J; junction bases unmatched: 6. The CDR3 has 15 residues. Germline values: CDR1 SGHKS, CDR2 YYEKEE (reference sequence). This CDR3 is CASSFPQGAGEKLFF. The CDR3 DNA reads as TGTGCCAGCAGCTTTCCACAGGGGGCAGGTGAAAAACTGTTTTTT.

DNA for the CDR3: TGCGCCAGCAGCACCTACGGGGGGGCCGCGGATACGCAGTATTTT. Protein: CASSTYGGAADTQYF. The V gene is TRBV5-1, the J gene TRBJ2-3; 8 bases align to TRBD2. V was clipped by 4 bases and J by 6 bases; unmatched bases: 10. Germline V gene sequence: CDR1 SGHRS, CDR2 YFSETQ. The CDR3 has 15 residues.

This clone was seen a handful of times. CDR3 region: CAISDQSRTSGGLDTQYF. The CDR3 region has the DNA TGTGCCATCAGTGACCAATCAAGGACTAGCGGGGGGTTAGATACGCAGTATTTT. The V call is TRBV10-3, the J call TRBJ2-3, with 14 bases aligning to TRBD2. After removal of 3 bases from V and 5 bases from J, the junction contained 10 bases not matched to a gene. The CDR3 covers 18 residues. CDR1 and CDR2 from the germline V gene are ENHRY and SYGVKD.

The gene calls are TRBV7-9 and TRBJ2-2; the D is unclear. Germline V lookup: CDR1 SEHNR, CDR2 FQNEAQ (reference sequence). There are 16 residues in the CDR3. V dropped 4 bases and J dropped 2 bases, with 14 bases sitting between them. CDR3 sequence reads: CASSYPLRPNTGELFF. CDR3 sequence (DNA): TGTGCCAGCAGCTACCCCCTCAGGCCTAACACCGGGGAGCTGTTTTTT. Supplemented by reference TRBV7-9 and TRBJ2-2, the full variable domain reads DTGVSQNPRHKITKRGQNVTFRCDPISEHNRLYWYRQTLGQGPEFLTYFQNEAQLEKSRLLSDRFSAERPKGSFSTLEIQRTEQGDSAMYLCASSYPLRPNTGELFFGEGSRLTVL.

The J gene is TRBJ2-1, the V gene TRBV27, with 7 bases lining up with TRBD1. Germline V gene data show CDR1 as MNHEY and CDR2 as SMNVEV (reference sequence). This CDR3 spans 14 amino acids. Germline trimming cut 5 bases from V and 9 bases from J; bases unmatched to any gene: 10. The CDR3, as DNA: TGTGCCAGCAGTGCACTGGGACAGTCCGCTGAGCAGTTCTTC. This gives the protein CASSALGQSAEQFF.

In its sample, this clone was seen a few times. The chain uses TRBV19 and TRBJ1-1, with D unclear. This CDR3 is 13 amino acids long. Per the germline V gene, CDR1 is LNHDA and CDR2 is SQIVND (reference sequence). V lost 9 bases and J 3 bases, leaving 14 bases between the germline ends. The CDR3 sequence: CASLGRSYTEAFF. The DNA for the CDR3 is TGTGCCAGCCTGGGCAGGTCGTACACTGAAGCTTTCTTT.

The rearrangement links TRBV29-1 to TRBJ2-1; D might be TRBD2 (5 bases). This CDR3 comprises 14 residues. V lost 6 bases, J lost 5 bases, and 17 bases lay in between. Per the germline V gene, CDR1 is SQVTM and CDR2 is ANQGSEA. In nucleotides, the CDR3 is TGCAGCGTCACCCGAGAGGGCCGGAACAATGAGCAGTTCTTC. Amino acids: CSVTREGRNNEQFF.

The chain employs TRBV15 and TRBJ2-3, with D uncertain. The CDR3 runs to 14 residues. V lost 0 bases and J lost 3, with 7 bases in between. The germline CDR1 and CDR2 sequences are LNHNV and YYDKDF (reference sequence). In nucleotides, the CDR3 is TGTGCCACCAGCAGAGATCTAGGTACAGATACGCAGTATTTT. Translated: CATSRDLGTDTQYF.

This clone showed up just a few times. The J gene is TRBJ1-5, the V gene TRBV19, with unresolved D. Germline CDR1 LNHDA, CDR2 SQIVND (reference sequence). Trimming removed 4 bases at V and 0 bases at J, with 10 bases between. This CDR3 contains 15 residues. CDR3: CASSRSVNSNQPQHF. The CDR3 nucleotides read TGTGCCAGTAGTAGGTCGGTAAATAGCAATCAGCCCCAGCATTTT. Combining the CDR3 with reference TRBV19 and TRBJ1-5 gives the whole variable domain DGGITQSPKYLFRKEGQNVTLSCEQNLNHDAMYWYRQDPGQGLRLIYYSQIVNDFQKGDIAEGYSVSREKKESFPLTVTSAQKNPTAFYLCASSRSVNSNQPQHFGDGTRLSIL.

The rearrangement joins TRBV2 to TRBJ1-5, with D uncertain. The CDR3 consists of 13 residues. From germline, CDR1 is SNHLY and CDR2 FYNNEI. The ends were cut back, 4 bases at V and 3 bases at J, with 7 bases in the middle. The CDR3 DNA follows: TGTGCCAGCAGTGTTAGCCTCAATCAGCCCCAGCATTTT. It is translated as CASSVSLNQPQHF.

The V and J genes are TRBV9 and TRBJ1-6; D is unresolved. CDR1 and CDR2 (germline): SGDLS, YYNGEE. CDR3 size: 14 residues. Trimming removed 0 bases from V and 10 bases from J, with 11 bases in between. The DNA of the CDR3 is TGTGCCAGCAGCGTAGCATCAGGTGACTCACCCCTCCACTTT. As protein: CASSVASGDSPLHF.

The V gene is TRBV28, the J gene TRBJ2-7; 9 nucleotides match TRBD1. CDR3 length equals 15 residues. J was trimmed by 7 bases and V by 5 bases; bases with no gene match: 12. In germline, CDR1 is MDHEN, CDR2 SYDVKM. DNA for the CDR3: TGTGCCAGCAGTCCCCGGGACAGGGCTCTGAGGGAGCAGTACTTC. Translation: CASSPRDRALREQYF.

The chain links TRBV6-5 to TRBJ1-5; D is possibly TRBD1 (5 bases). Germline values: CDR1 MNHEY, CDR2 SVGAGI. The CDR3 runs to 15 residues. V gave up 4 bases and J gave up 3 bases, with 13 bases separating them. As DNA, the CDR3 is TGTGCCAGCAGTTCACTCGACAGTGCCAATCAGCCCCAGCATTTT. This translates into CASSSLDSANQPQHF.

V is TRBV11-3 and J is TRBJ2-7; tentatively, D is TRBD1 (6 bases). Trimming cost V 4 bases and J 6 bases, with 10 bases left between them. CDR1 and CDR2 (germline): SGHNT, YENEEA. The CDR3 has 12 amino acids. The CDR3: CASSYRDTEQYF. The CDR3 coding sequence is TGTGCCAGCAGCTACCGGGACACCGAGCAGTACTTC.

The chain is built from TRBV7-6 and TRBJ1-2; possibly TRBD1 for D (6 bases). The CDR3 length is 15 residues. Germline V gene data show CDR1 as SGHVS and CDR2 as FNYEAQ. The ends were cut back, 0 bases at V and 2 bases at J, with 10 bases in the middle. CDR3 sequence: CASSLAMGQNYGYTF. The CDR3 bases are TGTGCCAGCAGCTTAGCGATGGGACAAAACTATGGCTACACCTTC.

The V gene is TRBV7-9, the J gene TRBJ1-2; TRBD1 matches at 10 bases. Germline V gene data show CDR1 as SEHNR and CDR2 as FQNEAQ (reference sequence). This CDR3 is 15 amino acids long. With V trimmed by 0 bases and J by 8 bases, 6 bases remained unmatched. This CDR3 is CASSLAGTGVRGYTF. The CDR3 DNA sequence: TGTGCCAGCAGCTTAGCCGGGACAGGGGTCAGAGGCTACACCTTC.

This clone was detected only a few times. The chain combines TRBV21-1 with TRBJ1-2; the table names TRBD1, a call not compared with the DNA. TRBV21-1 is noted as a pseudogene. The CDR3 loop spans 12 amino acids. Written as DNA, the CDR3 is TGTGCCAGCAGCACCAGGGTTCATGGCTACACCTTC. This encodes CASSTRVHGYTF.

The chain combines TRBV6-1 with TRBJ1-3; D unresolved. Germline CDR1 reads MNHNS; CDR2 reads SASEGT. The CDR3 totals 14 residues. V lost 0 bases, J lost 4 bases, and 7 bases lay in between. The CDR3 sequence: CASSEALRGNTIYF. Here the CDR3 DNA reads TGTGCCAGCAGTGAAGCGCTTCGGGGAAACACCATATATTTT.

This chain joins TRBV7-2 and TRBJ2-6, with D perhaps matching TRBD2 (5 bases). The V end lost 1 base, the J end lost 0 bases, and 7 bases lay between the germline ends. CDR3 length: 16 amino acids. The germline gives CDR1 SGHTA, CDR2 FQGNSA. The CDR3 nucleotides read TGTGCCAGCAGCTTAGTGGGAGTCTCTGGGGCCAACGTCCTGACTTTC. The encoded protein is CASSLVGVSGANVLTF.

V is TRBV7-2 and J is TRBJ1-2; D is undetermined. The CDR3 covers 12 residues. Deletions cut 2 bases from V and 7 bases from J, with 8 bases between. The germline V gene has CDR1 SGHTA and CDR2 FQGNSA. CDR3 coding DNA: TGTGCCAGCAGCTTACGAGGGAGTGGCTACACCTTC. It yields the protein CASSLRGSGYTF.

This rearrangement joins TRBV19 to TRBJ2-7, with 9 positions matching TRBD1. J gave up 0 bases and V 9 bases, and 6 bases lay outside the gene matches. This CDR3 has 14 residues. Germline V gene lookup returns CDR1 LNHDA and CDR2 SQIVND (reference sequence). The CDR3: CASSPTGGSYEQYF. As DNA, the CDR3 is TGTGCCAGCTCCCCGACAGGGGGCTCCTACGAGCAGTACTTC.

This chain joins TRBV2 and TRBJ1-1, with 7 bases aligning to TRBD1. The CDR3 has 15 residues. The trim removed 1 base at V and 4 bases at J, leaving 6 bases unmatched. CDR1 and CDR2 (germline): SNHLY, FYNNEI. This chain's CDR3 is CASSEEGGWGTEAFF. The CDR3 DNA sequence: TGTGCCAGCAGTGAAGAAGGGGGCTGGGGCACTGAAGCTTTCTTT.

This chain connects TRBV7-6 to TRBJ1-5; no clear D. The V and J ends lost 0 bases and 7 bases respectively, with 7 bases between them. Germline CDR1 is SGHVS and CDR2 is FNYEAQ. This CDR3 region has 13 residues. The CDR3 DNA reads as TGTGCCAGCAGCTTAGCCAGCGGGCAGCCCCAGCATTTT. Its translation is CASSLASGQPQHF.

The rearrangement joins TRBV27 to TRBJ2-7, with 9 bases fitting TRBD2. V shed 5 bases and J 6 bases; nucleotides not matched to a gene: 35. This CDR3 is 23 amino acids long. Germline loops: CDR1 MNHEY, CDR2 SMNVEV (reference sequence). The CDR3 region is CASSPPPLLDQAGGPPLLSEQYF. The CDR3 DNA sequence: TGTGCCAGCAGTCCACCACCCCTCCTCGATCAAGCGGGGGGCCCCCCTCTCCTCTCCGAGCAGTACTTC.

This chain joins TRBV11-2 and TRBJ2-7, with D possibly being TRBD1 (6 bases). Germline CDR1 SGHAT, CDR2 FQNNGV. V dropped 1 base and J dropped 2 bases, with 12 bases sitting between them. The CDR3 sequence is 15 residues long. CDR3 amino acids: CASSLVGTHTYEQYF. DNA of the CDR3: TGTGCCAGCAGCTTAGTCGGGACACACACCTACGAGCAGTACTTC. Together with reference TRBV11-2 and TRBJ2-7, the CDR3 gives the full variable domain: EAGVAQSPRYKIIEKRQSVAFWCNPISGHATLYWYQQILGQGPKLLIQFQNNGVVDDSQLPKDRFSAERLKGVDSTLKIQPAKLEDSAVYLCASSLVGTHTYEQYFGPGTRLTVT.

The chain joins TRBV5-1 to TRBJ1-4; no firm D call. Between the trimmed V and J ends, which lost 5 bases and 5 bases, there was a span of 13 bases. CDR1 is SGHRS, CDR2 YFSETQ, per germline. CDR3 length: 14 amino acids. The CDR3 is CASSGGGPNEKLFF. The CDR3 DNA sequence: TGCGCCAGCAGTGGAGGTGGTCCCAATGAAAAACTGTTTTTT.

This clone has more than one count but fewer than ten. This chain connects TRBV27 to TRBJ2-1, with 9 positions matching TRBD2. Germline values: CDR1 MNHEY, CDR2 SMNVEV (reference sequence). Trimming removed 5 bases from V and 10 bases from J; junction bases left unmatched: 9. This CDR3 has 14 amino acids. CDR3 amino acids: CASSRTTSGGEQFF. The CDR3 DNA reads TGTGCCAGCAGTCGCACTACCAGCGGGGGGGAGCAGTTCTTC.

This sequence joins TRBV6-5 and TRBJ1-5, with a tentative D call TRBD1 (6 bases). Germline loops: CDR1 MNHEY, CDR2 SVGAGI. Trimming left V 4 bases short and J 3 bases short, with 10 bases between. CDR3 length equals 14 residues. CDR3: CASSSDRINQPQHF. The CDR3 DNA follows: TGTGCCAGCAGTTCGGACAGAATCAATCAGCCCCAGCATTTT.

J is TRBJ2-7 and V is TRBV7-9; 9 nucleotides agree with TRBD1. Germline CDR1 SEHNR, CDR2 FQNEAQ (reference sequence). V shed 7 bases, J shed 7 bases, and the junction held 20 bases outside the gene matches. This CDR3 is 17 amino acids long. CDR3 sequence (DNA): TGTGCCAGCATCCTTCCCCTGGGGACAGGGTTGGGATGTGAGCAGTACGTC. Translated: CASILPLGTGLGCEQYV.

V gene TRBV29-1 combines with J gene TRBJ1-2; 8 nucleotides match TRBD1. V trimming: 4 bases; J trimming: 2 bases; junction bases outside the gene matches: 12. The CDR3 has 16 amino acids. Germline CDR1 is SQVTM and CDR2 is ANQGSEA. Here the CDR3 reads CSVGPTPGQANYGYTF. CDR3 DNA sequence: TGCAGCGTTGGGCCAACTCCGGGACAGGCCAACTATGGCTACACCTTC.

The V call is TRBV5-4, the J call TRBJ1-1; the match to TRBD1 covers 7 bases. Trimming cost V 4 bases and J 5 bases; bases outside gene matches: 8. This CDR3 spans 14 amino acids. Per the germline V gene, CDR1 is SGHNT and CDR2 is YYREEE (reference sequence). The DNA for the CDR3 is TGTGCCAGCAGCCCGGACAGGAGAGAGACTGAAGCTTTCTTT. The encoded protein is CASSPDRRETEAFF.

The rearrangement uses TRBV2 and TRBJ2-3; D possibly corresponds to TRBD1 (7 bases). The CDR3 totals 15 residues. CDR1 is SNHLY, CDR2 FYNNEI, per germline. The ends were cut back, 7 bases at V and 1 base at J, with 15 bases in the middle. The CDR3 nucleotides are TGTGCCAGCACCGAGGGGGCGGGGCGCACAGATACGCAGTATTTT. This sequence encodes CASTEGAGRTDTQYF.